A selection of T cell receptor beta chains follows, all from one sample in a study of blood T cell repertoires in COVID-19. Generated by immunoSEQ multiplex PCR, the TCRdb table keeps only in-frame clones and is missing some. This table holds some 240,000 clones, 88% found once. Sequencing used PBMCs or T cells enriched from blood (not recorded which). All receptors derive from a woman in her 40s who had been exposed to COVID-19. The CDR3 runs from the conserved cysteine through the conserved F or W. A D gene is named only where the DNA matches it firmly. Expanded clones get a size class; other rows say once, few or many, or leave the size out.

v_gene	abundance	j_gene	d_gene	CDR3aa	CDR3nt
TRBV28	-	TRBJ1-5	TRBD1	CASRGQGAGNQPQHF	TGTGCCAGCAGAGGACAGGGGGCGGGCAATCAGCCCCAGCATTTT
TRBV29-1	-	TRBJ1-2	TRBD1	CSTWDRGYGYTF	TGCAGCACTTGGGACAGGGGGTATGGCTACACCTTC
TRBV6-2/TRBV6-3	once	TRBJ2-4	TRBD2	CASSYSKRLAGKNIQYF	TGTGCCAGCAGTTACTCGAAGAGACTAGCGGGCAAAAACATTCAGTACTTC
TRBV7-8	-	TRBJ1-5	-	CASSKMTVESNQPQHF	TGTGCCAGCAGCAAGATGACAGTCGAAAGCAATCAGCCCCAGCATTTT
TRBV18	-	TRBJ1-1	-	CASSPPNSGTEAFF	TGTGCCAGCTCACCACCTAATTCCGGGACTGAAGCTTTCTTT
TRBV29-1	-	TRBJ1-1	-	CTGTLNTEAFF	TGTACCGGGACACTGAACACTGAAGCTTTCTTT
TRBV3-1/TRBV3-2	-	TRBJ1-6	-	CASRPTAAGQNNSPLHF	TGTGCCAGCAGGCCCACAGCCGCCGGACAGAACAATTCACCCCTCCACTTT
TRBV9	-	TRBJ2-1	TRBD1	CASSDTQGYNEQFF	TGTGCCAGCAGCGATACACAGGGGTACAATGAGCAGTTCTTC
TRBV15	-	TRBJ2-7	TRBD1	CATSTQGTGPYEQYF	TGTGCCACCAGCACACAGGGGACGGGCCCCTACGAGCAGTACTTC
TRBV20-1	-	TRBJ1-2	-	CSAARQVGYTF	TGCAGTGCTGCCCGGCAGGTTGGCTACACCTTC
TRBV28	-	TRBJ1-2	-	CASSLGPGHNYGYTF	TGTGCCAGCAGTTTAGGGCCCGGACATAACTATGGCTACACCTTC
TRBV10-3	-	TRBJ1-2	-	CASQEGQGSNYGYTF	TGTGCTTCTCAGGAGGGGCAGGGATCTAACTATGGCTACACCTTC
TRBV6-5	-	TRBJ2-2	-	CASKISLPGELFF	TGTGCCAGCAAGATTAGCTTGCCCGGGGAGCTGTTTTTT
TRBV30	-	TRBJ1-2	-	CAWSGAAYGYTF	TGTGCCTGGAGTGGGGCTGCTTATGGCTACACCTTC
TRBV19	-	TRBJ1-3	-	CASSALSGAAEMPIYF	TGTGCCAGTAGTGCGCTTTCAGGGGCCGCCGAGATGCCCATATATTTT
TRBV27	-	TRBJ1-6	-	CASSYEASYLNSPLHF	TGTGCCAGCAGTTATGAGGCATCCTATCTTAATTCACCCCTCCACTTT
TRBV28	-	TRBJ2-3	-	CASSAKTGYTDTQYF	TGTGCCAGCAGTGCCAAGACAGGATACACAGATACGCAGTATTTT
TRBV7-7	-	TRBJ2-7	-	CASSRMTGGNYEQYF	TGTGCCAGCAGCCGAATGACAGGCGGAAACTACGAGCAGTACTTC
TRBV3-1/TRBV3-2	-	TRBJ2-2	-	CASSQGLDRGGELFF	TGTGCCAGCAGCCAAGGACTAGATCGTGGCGGGGAGCTGTTTTTT
TRBV30	-	TRBJ1-4	TRBD1	CAWGRQGLEKLFF	TGTGCCTGGGGAAGACAGGGCTTGGAAAAACTGTTTTTT
TRBV29-1	once	TRBJ1-1	-	CSVTIAGLNTEAFF	TGCAGCGTTACTATTGCAGGACTAAACACTGAAGCTTTCTTT
TRBV27	few	TRBJ2-2	TRBD1	CASSLSWTGAGELFF	TGTGCCAGCAGTTTATCGTGGACAGGCGCCGGGGAGCTGTTTTTT
TRBV6-5	-	TRBJ1-2	TRBD1	CASRREGQGYGYTF	TGTGCCAGCAGACGGGAAGGACAGGGCTATGGCTACACCTTC
TRBV6-5	-	TRBJ2-5	TRBD1	CASSYGTGVRETQYF	TGTGCCAGCAGTTACGGGACAGGGGTTAGGGAGACCCAGTACTTC
TRBV28	-	TRBJ2-3	TRBD2	CASSLLAGLGTQYF	TGTGCCAGCAGTTTACTAGCGGGACTCGGTACGCAGTATTTT
TRBV5-4	-	TRBJ1-5	TRBD1	CASSLGVGQGFDQPQHF	TGTGCCAGCAGCTTGGGTGTGGGACAGGGATTCGATCAGCCCCAGCATTTT
TRBV6-2/TRBV6-3	-	TRBJ2-1	-	CASSWLDNEQFF	TGTGCCAGCAGTTGGTTAGACAATGAGCAGTTCTTC
TRBV7-9	-	TRBJ1-2	-	CASSNLSYGYTF	TGTGCCAGCAGCAATCTTTCCTATGGCTACACCTTC
TRBV12-5	-	TRBJ1-2	-	CASGVQGIRYGYTF	TGTGCTAGTGGTGTACAGGGTATTCGCTATGGCTACACCTTC
TRBV5-5	once	TRBJ2-3	TRBD2	CASSTISGSSTDTQYF	TGTGCCAGCAGCACCATTAGCGGGAGTAGCACAGATACGCAGTATTTT
TRBV2	-	TRBJ2-3	-	CASTSQPGEHDTQYF	TGTGCCAGCACTTCCCAACCCGGAGAGCATGATACGCAGTATTTT
TRBV6-2/TRBV6-3	-	TRBJ1-5	-	CASSKGQRLSNQPQHF	TGTGCCAGCAGTAAGGGGCAGAGGCTTAGCAATCAGCCCCAGCATTTT
TRBV5-1	-	TRBJ2-7	-	CASSFSQISDRPAYEQYF	TGCGCCAGCAGCTTTAGCCAAATTTCCGACAGGCCCGCCTACGAGCAGTACTTC
TRBV3-1/TRBV3-2	once	TRBJ2-4	-	CASSLTTVQYF	TGTGCCAGCAGCCTGACGACAGTACAGTACTTC
TRBV2	-	TRBJ1-6	-	CASSVRSSYNSPLHF	TGTGCCAGCAGTGTCCGGAGCTCCTATAATTCACCCCTCCACTTT
TRBV28	-	TRBJ1-2	-	CASSFPSNYGYTF	TGTGCCAGCAGTTTTCCTAGTAACTATGGCTACACCTTC
TRBV3-1/TRBV3-2	-	TRBJ1-6	TRBD1	CASSHGTAPSNSPLHF	TGTGCCAGCAGCCATGGGACAGCCCCTTCTAATTCACCCCTCCACTTT
TRBV11-3	-	TRBJ1-1	TRBD1	CASSRDRGAFF	TGTGCCAGCAGCCGGGACAGGGGAGCTTTCTTT
TRBV5-5	-	TRBJ1-2	TRBD1	CASSLIGGQGPNYGYTF	TGTGCCAGCAGCTTGATTGGGGGACAGGGTCCTAACTATGGCTACACCTTC
TRBV6-5	-	TRBJ1-6	-	CASSYEARESSPLHF	TGTGCCAGCAGTTACGAGGCCCGGGAAAGTTCACCCCTCCACTTT
TRBV2	-	TRBJ2-7	-	CASSVTSISSYEQYF	TGTGCCAGCAGTGTAACTAGCATAAGCTCCTACGAGCAGTACTTC
TRBV10-3	-	TRBJ2-1	-	CAISPRAGPNEPLFF	TGTGCCATCAGCCCTCGTGCGGGACCGAATGAGCCCCTGTTCTTC
TRBV11-2	-	TRBJ2-1	-	CASRTFRSSYNEQFF	TGTGCCAGCAGGACTTTCCGGAGCTCCTACAATGAGCAGTTCTTC
TRBV6-5	-	TRBJ2-1	TRBD2	CASSTSGTSNEQFF	TGTGCCAGCAGTACCTCCGGGACTAGCAATGAGCAGTTCTTC
TRBV6-6	-	TRBJ1-6	-	CASSYSGGGGDSPLHF	TGTGCCAGCAGTTACTCCGGGGGAGGAGGGGATTCACCCCTCCACTTT
TRBV4-2	-	TRBJ2-2	-	CASSQDKGQLTDGELFF	TGTGCCAGCAGCCAAGATAAAGGACAGCTCACAGACGGGGAGCTGTTTTTT
TRBV28	-	TRBJ1-2	-	CASSAQGLYGYTF	TGTGCCAGCAGTGCGCAGGGACTCTATGGCTACACCTTC
TRBV5-4	-	TRBJ1-2	TRBD1	CASSWTGELDGYTF	TGTGCCAGCAGCTGGACAGGGGAGTTGGATGGCTACACCTTC
TRBV7-9	once	TRBJ1-2	-	CASTRWGRSYGYTF	TGTGCCAGCACCCGGTGGGGCAGATCTTATGGCTACACCTTC
TRBV4-2	-	TRBJ2-1	TRBD2	CASLSDGLAGSSYNEQFF	TGTGCCAGCCTTTCCGACGGGCTAGCGGGGAGCAGCTACAATGAGCAGTTCTTC
TRBV29-1	-	TRBJ1-2	TRBD1	CSSSQGTSNPYGYTF	TGCAGCTCCTCACAGGGGACTTCGAACCCCTATGGCTACACCTTC
TRBV3-1/TRBV3-2	-	TRBJ1-2	-	CASSKRTLWGYTF	TGTGCCAGCAGCAAACGGACACTTTGGGGCTACACCTTC
TRBV7-3	-	TRBJ2-1	TRBD2	CASSQGPSGSIYEQFF	TGTGCCAGCAGCCAAGGTCCCAGCGGGAGTATCTATGAGCAGTTCTTC
TRBV4-2	-	TRBJ1-5	-	CASSQDGARWDQPQHF	TGTGCCAGCAGCCAAGATGGGGCTCGTTGGGATCAGCCCCAGCATTTT
TRBV28	few	TRBJ1-6	TRBD1	CASSFYDRDRSNSPLHF	TGTGCCAGCAGTTTTTACGACCGGGACAGGAGTAATTCACCCCTCCACTTT
TRBV6-6	-	TRBJ2-5	TRBD2	CASTDAGGRETQYF	TGTGCCAGCACCGACGCGGGGGGCCGGGAGACCCAGTACTTC